A selection of T cell receptor beta chains follows, all from one sample in a study of cytomegalovirus exposure and HLA in healthy donors. Measured with immunoSEQ multiplex PCR; TCRdb has only the in-frame clones, and not every one. The sample carries under 150,000 clones, about four fifths recorded once. The source material was PBMCs. These receptors all stem from a man aged 18 to 30 in good health and CMV-seronegative. The CDR3 runs from the conserved cysteine through the conserved F or W. A D gene is named only where the DNA matches it firmly. Size tells how often a clone was seen (once, few, many) or the class of an expanded clone, and some rows leave it out.

clone size: -; D gene: -; J gene: TRBJ1-2; V gene: TRBV9; CDR3 protein: CASSAGGLYGYTF; CDR3 DNA: TGTGCCAGCAGCGCGGGGGGACTCTATGGCTACACCTTC
clone size: -; D gene: TRBD1; J gene: TRBJ1-1; V gene: TRBV7-9; CDR3 protein: CASSPGQGARTEAFF; CDR3 DNA: TGTGCCAGCAGCCCCGGACAGGGGGCAAGGACTGAAGCTTTCTTT
clone size: few; D gene: -; J gene: TRBJ2-7; V gene: TRBV13; CDR3 protein: CASSVSQGMSYEQYF; CDR3 DNA: TGTGCCAGCAGCGTATCCCAGGGGATGTCCTACGAGCAGTACTTC
clone size: -; D gene: TRBD1; J gene: TRBJ1-2; V gene: TRBV5-1; CDR3 protein: CASSLVGQLTQIDGYTF; CDR3 DNA: TGCGCCAGCAGCTTGGTGGGACAGTTAACTCAGATCGATGGCTACACCTTC
clone size: -; D gene: TRBD2; J gene: TRBJ2-7; V gene: TRBV4-2; CDR3 protein: CASSQDLASGAREQYF; CDR3 DNA: TGTGCCAGCAGCCAAGATCTCGCTAGCGGGGCCCGGGAGCAGTACTTC
clone size: few; D gene: -; J gene: TRBJ1-5; V gene: TRBV5-1; CDR3 protein: CASSSDRDQPQHF; CDR3 DNA: TGCGCCAGCAGCTCTGACAGAGATCAGCCCCAGCATTTT
clone size: -; D gene: -; J gene: TRBJ2-7; V gene: TRBV6-1; CDR3 protein: CASSIADTYEQYF; CDR3 DNA: TGTGCCAGCAGCATAGCGGATACCTACGAGCAGTACTTC
clone size: -; D gene: TRBD2; J gene: TRBJ2-3; V gene: TRBV28; CDR3 protein: CASSSLWTSGELTRTDTQYF; CDR3 DNA: TGTGCCAGCAGTTCCCTTTGGACTAGCGGGGAGCTCACCCGCACAGATACGCAGTATTTT
clone size: -; D gene: TRBD1; J gene: TRBJ2-1; V gene: TRBV7-9; CDR3 protein: CASSFYLLGGQGDEEVVFF; CDR3 DNA: TGTGCCAGCAGCTTTTACTTGTTGGGCGGACAGGGGGACGAAGAAGTGGTGTTCTTC
clone size: few; D gene: -; J gene: TRBJ2-1; V gene: TRBV10-3; CDR3 protein: CAISVDYSGGNEQFF; CDR3 DNA: TGTGCCATCAGTGTGGACTATTCAGGAGGGAATGAGCAGTTCTTC
clone size: -; D gene: -; J gene: TRBJ1-2; V gene: TRBV7-6; CDR3 protein: CASSLATGNYGYTF; CDR3 DNA: TGTGCCAGCAGCTTAGCCACAGGGAACTATGGCTACACCTTC
clone size: -; D gene: -; J gene: TRBJ1-6; V gene: TRBV19; CDR3 protein: CASSIRGAQNNSPLHF; CDR3 DNA: TGTGCCAGTAGTATACGGGGGGCGCAGAATAATTCACCCCTCCACTTT
clone size: -; D gene: TRBD2; J gene: TRBJ2-3; V gene: TRBV6-5; CDR3 protein: CASSYTESLADTQYF; CDR3 DNA: TGTGCCAGCAGTTACACCGAATCACTAGCGGATACGCAGTATTTT
clone size: -; D gene: -; J gene: TRBJ2-4; V gene: TRBV2; CDR3 protein: CASSEALAGGNIQYF; CDR3 DNA: TGTGCCAGCAGTGAAGCGCTGGCAGGAGGGAACATTCAGTACTTC
clone size: -; D gene: -; J gene: TRBJ1-5; V gene: TRBV21-1; CDR3 protein: CASSKALRRQGGQPQHF; CDR3 DNA: TGTGCCAGCAGCAAAGCGCTTAGAAGACAGGGGGGGCAGCCCCAGCATTTT
clone size: -; D gene: -; J gene: TRBJ2-7; V gene: TRBV7-2; CDR3 protein: CASSPGHSYEQYF; CDR3 DNA: TGTGCCAGCAGCCCGGGACACTCCTACGAGCAGTACTTC
clone size: -; D gene: -; J gene: TRBJ2-5; V gene: TRBV6-5; CDR3 protein: CASGETVQETQYF; CDR3 DNA: TGTGCCAGCGGAGAGACAGTCCAAGAGACCCAGTACTTC
clone size: -; D gene: TRBD1; J gene: TRBJ1-4; V gene: TRBV25-1; CDR3 protein: CASSDWRGLHEKLFF; CDR3 DNA: TGTGCCAGCAGTGACTGGAGGGGGCTACATGAAAAACTGTTTTTT
clone size: -; D gene: -; J gene: TRBJ2-7; V gene: TRBV28; CDR3 protein: CASSLYRETSAYF; CDR3 DNA: TGTGCCAGCAGTTTATATAGGGAGACTTCTGCGTACTTC
clone size: -; D gene: -; J gene: TRBJ1-5; V gene: TRBV7-9; CDR3 protein: CASSLGHPYSNQPQHF; CDR3 DNA: TGTGCCAGCAGCCTAGGACACCCTTATAGCAATCAGCCCCAGCATTTT
clone size: -; D gene: -; J gene: TRBJ1-5; V gene: TRBV5-8; CDR3 protein: CASSSQGQIYQPQHF; CDR3 DNA: TGTGCCAGCAGCTCTCAGGGTCAAATTTATCAGCCCCAGCATTTT
clone size: -; D gene: -; J gene: TRBJ1-1; V gene: TRBV11-2; CDR3 protein: CASSPRGRGDTEAFF; CDR3 DNA: TGTGCCAGCAGCCCCAGGGGACGGGGTGACACTGAAGCTTTCTTT
clone size: -; D gene: -; J gene: TRBJ1-5; V gene: TRBV27; CDR3 protein: CASSSLSNQPQHF; CDR3 DNA: TGTGCCAGCAGTAGCTTGAGCAATCAGCCCCAGCATTTT
clone size: -; D gene: TRBD1; J gene: TRBJ1-6; V gene: TRBV5-6; CDR3 protein: CASSPTGGNSPLHF; CDR3 DNA: TGTGCCAGCAGCCCGACAGGGGGTAATTCACCCCTCCACTTT
clone size: -; D gene: -; J gene: TRBJ1-2; V gene: TRBV29-1; CDR3 protein: CSVVSGWGDGYTF; CDR3 DNA: TGCAGCGTTGTTTCCGGGTGGGGGGATGGCTACACCTTC
clone size: -; D gene: -; J gene: TRBJ2-1; V gene: TRBV28; CDR3 protein: CASSFQTRPRNEQFF; CDR3 DNA: TGTGCCAGCAGTTTCCAAACCCGTCCCAGGAATGAGCAGTTCTTC
clone size: -; D gene: TRBD1; J gene: TRBJ1-1; V gene: TRBV10-3; CDR3 protein: CAISEFTGAYAFF; CDR3 DNA: TGTGCCATCAGTGAGTTTACAGGGGCTTATGCTTTCTTT
clone size: -; D gene: -; J gene: TRBJ2-2; V gene: TRBV5-1; CDR3 protein: CASSGGLKNTGELFF; CDR3 DNA: TGCGCCAGCAGCGGGGGACTGAAGAACACCGGGGAGCTGTTTTTT
clone size: -; D gene: -; J gene: TRBJ2-1; V gene: TRBV15; CDR3 protein: CATSTGRAYNEQFF; CDR3 DNA: TGTGCCACCAGCACGGGCAGGGCATACAATGAGCAGTTCTTC